This record concerns one T cell receptor (beta chain) sequence. The sample is drawn from a study of PD-L1 blockade in urothelial cancer. Time point of the sample: pretreatment peripheral blood. Per germline, CDR1 MDHEN and CDR2 SYDVKM. V gave up 2 bases and J gave up 2 bases, with 10 bases separating them. This CDR3 contains 14 residues. Measured with immunoSEQ multiplex PCR; TCRdb has only the in-frame clones, and not every one. Among about 50,000 clones listed, about 68% were seen once. This sequence originates from a man aged 65 to 85 with urothelial cancer. The sample was PBMCs, taken around atezolizumab (anti-PD-L1) treatment. V and J are TRBV28 and TRBJ2-7; possible D gene TRBD1, 6 bases. The CDR3, as DNA: TGTGCCAGCAGTTTAAGGGGACAAACCTACGAGCAGTACTTC. It codes for CASSLRGQTYEQYF.